Following are 8 T cell receptor beta chains from one sample sequenced in a study of T cell responses to AZD1222 COVID-19 vaccine (dated by TCRdb to 2020 to 2023). What the time point label conveys for this sample: baseline before first vaccination. The sample's treatment or condition label, decoded: meningococcal conjugate vaccine given as trial control. Receptor amplification or capture employed the immunoSEQ multiplex PCR assay. The clones in this table, taken by TCRdb from immuneACCESS, are in-frame only. Not every clone is retained; where verified, under half of the shortfall comes from an unresolved V gene, and the cause of the rest is unknown. The sample data list 70,000 to 95,000 clones, and approximately 89% of these were observed just once. The ten largest clonotypes hold approximately 2.8% of the sample. Sequenced material: peripheral blood, taken on day 0 of MenACWY control vaccination. The receptors originated from an adult in good health.

V gene TRBV5-1 combines with J gene TRBJ2-5, with 7 bases lining up with TRBD1. The V gene's germline CDR1 is SGHRS and CDR2 YFSETQ. CDR3 length: 15 amino acids. Trimming cost V 1 base and J 1 base; bases outside gene matches: 4. DNA for the CDR3: TGCGCCAGCAGCTTGACAGGGGACATCCAAGAGACCCAGTACTTC. Its translation: CASSLTGDIQETQYF.

The CDR3 is CASSVGGRAEETQYF. The CDR3 DNA reads as TGTGCCAGCAGCGTAGGAGGCAGGGCCGAGGAGACCCAGTACTTC. The chain joins TRBV9 to TRBJ2-5, with D possibly being TRBD1 (5 bases). The CDR3 sequence is 15 residues long. The germline V and J ends were trimmed by 0 bases and 5 bases, with 14 bases remaining between them. Germline lookup yields CDR1 SGDLS and CDR2 YYNGEE.

The V gene is TRBV6-6, the J gene TRBJ2-7; D possibly corresponds to TRBD1 (5 bases). The CDR3 totals 12 residues. Germline V gene data show CDR1 as MNHNY and CDR2 as SVGAGI (reference sequence). Trimming stripped 8 bases from V and 6 bases from J, with 14 bases between. CDR3 protein: CASYEGAGEQYF. The CDR3 nucleotides read TGTGCCAGCTACGAAGGGGCCGGCGAGCAGTACTTC.

This clone was counted between two and nine times. This chain connects TRBV29-1 to TRBJ1-4, with D possibly matching TRBD1 (5 bases). Germline V CDR1 and CDR2: SQVTM, ANQGSEA. V was shortened by 6 bases and J by 7 bases, with 12 bases between the two germline ends. The length of the CDR3 is 12 residues. The CDR3 loop reads CSVRTGGEKLFF. The CDR3, as DNA: TGCAGCGTCCGGACCGGGGGTGAAAAACTGTTTTTT.

This chain uses TRBV28 with TRBJ2-2, with TRBD2 as a possible D gene (5 bases). V was clipped by 3 bases and J by 0 bases, with 8 bases between them. The CDR3 covers 15 residues. CDR1 is MDHEN and CDR2 is SYDVKM in the germline V gene. The CDR3 here is CASSFWRANTGELFF. The DNA for the CDR3 is TGTGCCAGCAGTTTTTGGCGGGCGAACACCGGGGAGCTGTTTTTT.

The chain couples TRBV30 to TRBJ2-7, with 9 bases aligning to TRBD1. This CDR3 region has 12 residues. Germline CDR1 is GTSNPN and CDR2 is SVGIG (reference sequence). The CDR3 spells CALDRGGSEQYF. The CDR3 DNA follows: TGTGCTTTGGACAGGGGAGGATCCGAGCAGTACTTC. The full variable domain, its missing parts supplied by reference TRBV30 and TRBJ2-7, is SQTIHQWPATLVQPVGSPLSLECTVEGTSNPNLYWYRQAAGRGLQLLFYSVGIGQISSEVPQNLSASRPQDRQFILSSKKLLLSDSGFYLCALDRGGSEQYFGPGTRLTVT.

V and J are TRBV30 and TRBJ2-3; D ambiguous. The V and J ends lost 1 base and 10 bases respectively, with 6 bases between them. Germline V CDR1 and CDR2: GTSNPN, SVGIG (reference sequence). The CDR3 has 10 amino acids. The CDR3 bases are TGTGCCTGGAGTGAGTCGGCGCAGTATTTT. This codes for CAWSESAQYF.

The V call is TRBV12-3 or TRBV12-4, the J call TRBJ2-5; D call uncertain. This CDR3 comprises 11 residues. Trimming cost V 2 bases and J 5 bases, with 3 bases left between them. As DNA, the CDR3 is TGTGCCAGCAGTTTAAGGGAGACCCAGTACTTC. Protein sequence: CASSLRETQYF.